One TCR beta chain is described in this entry. Its antigen is undetermined. Assaying covered 75,000 to 100,000 TCR templates per sample. Method: immunoSEQ multiplex PCR; TCRdb's copy keeps in-frame clones and lacks some. The data show approximately 100,000 clones, 85% to 95% seen once. The sample is drawn from a study of siplizumab effects on memory and regulatory T cells. General observations from the study: The majority of clones, roughly 75-97% of proliferating CD4+ or CD8+ clones, lacked an assignable naive or memory phenotype.

CDR1 is MDHEN, CDR2 SYDVKM, per germline. The CDR3 length is 16 residues. Trimming took 7 bases from V and 5 from J; bases not matched to a gene: 11. This chain links TRBV28 with TRBJ2-2, with 9 bases fitting TRBD1. Sequencing was carried out using non-Treg CD4+ T cells sorted from blood. This clonotype originated in a human donor in good health. The CDR3 nucleotides are TGTGCCAGCAACCCCGCGACAGGGGGTAGGACCGGGGAGCTGTTTTTT. Protein sequence: CASNPATGGRTGELFF.